This record covers a single TCR beta chain. Uncontrolled infection, other autoimmune disease, pregnancy and lactation each barred patients from inclusion. These data are taken from a study of T cells in Graves' hyperthyroidism and ophthalmopathy. The overall study: The blood sample was taken at first diagnosis, before treatment began.

Trimming took off 3 bases at V and 0 bases at J, with 12 bases between the two ends. The CDR3 runs to 16 residues. Germline-derived CDR1 and CDR2 are MNHEY and SMNVEV (reference sequence). Regions amplified from RNA transcripts were the TCR beta CDR3 regions. First-round RT-PCR of the TCR CDR3 relied on the HTBI primer set. TCRdb called the multiplex PCR reads again in MiXCR, with one record for every CDR3 protein. The sample has about 420,000 distinct CDR3 sequences, 15% to 19% seen once. The receptor was derived from a woman younger than 30 with Graves' hyperthyroidism. The specimen sequenced was blood. The V call is TRBV27, the J call TRBJ1-5, with D unclear. The CDR3 nucleotides are TGTGCCAGCAGTTTCAACGGAGGCAATAGCAATCAGCCCCAGCATTTT. Translating gives CASSFNGGNSNQPQHF.